This TCR beta chain was obtained from a study of tumor-infiltrating lymphocytes in localized non-small cell lung cancer. Remarks on this clone: What it binds is unknown.

Sequenced by immunoSEQ multiplex PCR; TCRdb stores in-frame clones only, minus some. The sample shows about 12,000 clones, 75% to 90% of them seen only once. V gave up 2 bases and J gave up 0 bases, with 8 bases separating them. This CDR3 has 14 amino acids. Germline-derived CDR1 and CDR2 are SGHRS and YFSETQ. Overall study results and limits: Tumor T-cell fraction from TCR sequencing was not associated with recurrence-free survival (p = 0.61). Tumors had more T cell infiltration than uninvolved lung, per TCRbeta sequencing and CD3 counts.

The V gene is TRBV5-1, the J gene TRBJ1-1; no firm D call. Sequenced sample: lung tumor tissue. The origin of this receptor is a human donor with non-small cell lung cancer. CDR3 sequence (DNA): TGCGCCAGCAGCTTCGGCACCCTGAACACTGAAGCTTTCTTT. It specifies CASSFGTLNTEAFF.